Sequencing of this T cell receptor (beta chain) was carried out in a study of blood T cell repertoires in COVID-19. Study details: From the United States, Italy and Spain came samples of acute and convalescent COVID-19. Sources were T cells, B-cell-depleted T cells, or PBMCs; the material itself was cDNA or gDNA.

Clones were read by immunoSEQ multiplex PCR, and TCRdb kept only the in-frame ones, dropping some. In the table there are 61,000 or so clones, about nine tenths of which are singletons. Germline CDR1 SNHLY, CDR2 FYNNEI. This CDR3 is built from 16 residues. The V gene end was trimmed by 3 bases and the J gene end by 6 bases; junction bases not matched to a gene: 8. The chain has TRBV2 and TRBJ2-2, with 9 nucleotides matching TRBD2. This TCR derives from a woman between 45 and 65 years old with active or convalescent COVID-19. Specimen: peripheral blood. This chain's CDR3 is CASSELAGIWAGELFF. The CDR3, as DNA: TGTGCCAGCAGTGAGCTAGCGGGAATCTGGGCCGGGGAGCTGTTTTTT.